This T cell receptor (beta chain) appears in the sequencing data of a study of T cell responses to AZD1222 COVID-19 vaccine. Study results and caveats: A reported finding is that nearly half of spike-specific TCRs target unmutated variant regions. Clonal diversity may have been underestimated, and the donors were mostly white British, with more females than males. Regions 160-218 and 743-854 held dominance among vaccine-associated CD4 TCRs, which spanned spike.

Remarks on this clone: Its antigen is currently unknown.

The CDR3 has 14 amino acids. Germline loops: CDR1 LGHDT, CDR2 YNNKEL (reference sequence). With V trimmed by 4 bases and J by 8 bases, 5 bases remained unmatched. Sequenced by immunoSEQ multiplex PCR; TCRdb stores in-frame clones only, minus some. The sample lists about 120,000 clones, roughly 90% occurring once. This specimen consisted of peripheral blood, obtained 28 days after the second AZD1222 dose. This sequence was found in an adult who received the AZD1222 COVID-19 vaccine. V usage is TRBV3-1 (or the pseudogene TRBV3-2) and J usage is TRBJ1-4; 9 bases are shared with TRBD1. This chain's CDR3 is CASSRGQGLEKLFF. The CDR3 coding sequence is TGTGCCAGCAGCCGAGGACAGGGGTTGGAAAAACTGTTTTTT.